This T cell receptor (beta chain) was documented in a study of shared clonotypes between healthy human individuals. The length of the CDR3 is 14 residues. The V end was cut by 10 bases, the J end by 4 bases, with 19 bases between. The germline CDR1 and CDR2 sequences are MNHNS and SASEGT. For unsorted PBMC, around 280 ng DNA per replicate equaled around 27,000 T cell genomes. Clones were sequenced by immunoSEQ multiplex PCR, and TCRdb holds only the in-frame ones, with some missing. The table shows about 470,000 clones, with roughly 83% occurring only once. V and J are TRBV6-1 and TRBJ1-2; D not certain. The origin of this receptor is a woman aged 40 to 50 in good health. Some clones in this sample may be carry-over from other donors' samples. Specimen: PBMCs. CDR3 coding DNA: TGTGCCATCAGGATGGATATTTCGCTCTATGGCTACACCTTC. Its translation is CAIRMDISLYGYTF.